The source of this T cell receptor beta chain is a study of control samples from healthy donors and cancer patients. V dropped 6 bases and J dropped 2; count of bases not matched to a gene: 6. Germline V gene data show CDR1 as MNHNY and CDR2 as SVGAGI (reference sequence). The CDR3 is 14 residues long. Assay used: immunoSEQ multiplex PCR; TCRdb lists only in-frame clones, some missing. The data contain 95,000 to 100,000 clones, about 89% of them singletons. The table lists this clone with a count of one. V usage is TRBV6-6 and J usage is TRBJ1-2; 7 nucleotides align to TRBD1. Sequenced input: blood. The receptor comes from a man aged 25 to 40 in good health. The CDR3 loop reads CASSRQGENYGYTF. The CDR3 nucleotides are TGTGCCAGCAGCCGTCAGGGGGAAAACTATGGCTACACCTTC.